This T cell receptor (beta chain) was sequenced for a study of CD8 T cells in Susac syndrome. Study-wide findings and caveats: It was acknowledged by the study that relatively few individuals were included in its TCR sequencing and HLA analysis.

CDR3 length: 14 amino acids. From germline, CDR1 is DFQATT and CDR2 SNEGSKA (reference sequence). The V end was cut by 3 bases, the J end by 2 bases, with 13 bases between. An input of about 0.45 to 1 ug of RNA was subjected to reverse transcription using random hexamers. With immunoSEQ multiplex PCR, TCR beta CDR3 was amplified across 54 Vbeta and 13 Jbeta. Using its own MiXCR run on the immunoSEQ multiplex PCR reads, TCRdb lists one record per CDR3 protein. The sample includes about 210,000 distinct CDR3 sequences, approximately 95% of them seen just once. The multiple sclerosis controls were treatment-naive patients affected by stable or active relapsing-remitting disease. While CD8+ and CD4+ T cells were isolated negatively, TEMRA cells were enriched by FACS. On this clonotype itself: Its target is unknown.

The sample consisted of CD4+ T cells from PBMCs. The rearrangement uses TRBV20-1 and TRBJ2-5; D is perhaps TRBD1 (6 bases). This TCR was recovered from a human donor with multiple sclerosis. Here the CDR3 reads CSASWPQGQETQYF. For the CDR3, the DNA is TGCAGTGCTAGTTGGCCCCAGGGGCAAGAGACCCAGTACTTC.